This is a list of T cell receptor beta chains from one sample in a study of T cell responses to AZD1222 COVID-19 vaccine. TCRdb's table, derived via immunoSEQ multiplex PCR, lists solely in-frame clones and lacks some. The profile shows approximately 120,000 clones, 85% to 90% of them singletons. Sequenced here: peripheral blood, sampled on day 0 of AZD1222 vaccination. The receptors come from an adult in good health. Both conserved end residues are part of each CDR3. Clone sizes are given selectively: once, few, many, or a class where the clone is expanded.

CDR3 protein: CASSLGDQPQHF; clone size: once; J gene: TRBJ1-5; V gene: TRBV7-9
CDR3 protein: CAWGSPDSPLHF; clone size: NA; J gene: TRBJ1-6; V gene: TRBV30
CDR3 protein: CASSGTGQGAGNTIYF; clone size: NA; J gene: TRBJ1-3; V gene: TRBV2
CDR3 protein: CASRDTVTNEKLFF; clone size: NA; J gene: TRBJ1-4; V gene: TRBV2
CDR3 protein: CASSQDHTSGSITGELFF; clone size: once; J gene: TRBJ2-2; V gene: TRBV4-1
CDR3 protein: CASRRTGGVGNQPQHF; clone size: NA; J gene: TRBJ1-5; V gene: TRBV28
CDR3 protein: CASSQDTGNTIYF; clone size: NA; J gene: TRBJ1-3; V gene: TRBV3-1/TRBV3-2
CDR3 protein: CASSRPGTGLTEAFF; clone size: NA; J gene: TRBJ1-1; V gene: TRBV5-4
CDR3 protein: CASSIGFDSNQPQHF; clone size: NA; J gene: TRBJ1-5; V gene: TRBV18
CDR3 protein: CASSASVNTEAFF; clone size: NA; J gene: TRBJ1-1; V gene: TRBV19
CDR3 protein: CASSLGEGGINQPQHF; clone size: NA; J gene: TRBJ1-5; V gene: TRBV5-1
CDR3 protein: CARSPTGWNQPQHF; clone size: once; J gene: TRBJ1-5; V gene: TRBV5-3
CDR3 protein: CASRFSYNSPLHF; clone size: NA; J gene: TRBJ1-6; V gene: TRBV6-5
CDR3 protein: CAISDIPSYEQYF; clone size: NA; J gene: TRBJ2-7; V gene: TRBV10-3
CDR3 protein: CASSQDKNTEAFF; clone size: NA; J gene: TRBJ1-1; V gene: TRBV4-1
CDR3 protein: CASSTSWRRGNTEAFF; clone size: NA; J gene: TRBJ1-1; V gene: TRBV19
CDR3 protein: CASSLEGFITEAFF; clone size: once; J gene: TRBJ1-1; V gene: TRBV7-9
CDR3 protein: CASSQEGGKGYTF; clone size: NA; J gene: TRBJ1-2; V gene: TRBV3-1/TRBV3-2
CDR3 protein: CASSPGRGYTF; clone size: NA; J gene: TRBJ1-2; V gene: TRBV27
CDR3 protein: CASSYRGIEQFF; clone size: once; J gene: TRBJ2-1; V gene: TRBV6-2/TRBV6-3
CDR3 protein: CASSQGTGSGNTIYF; clone size: NA; J gene: TRBJ1-3; V gene: TRBV4-3
CDR3 protein: CASSPGTRRAFF; clone size: once; J gene: TRBJ1-1; V gene: TRBV25-1
CDR3 protein: CASSPSGTGDGYTF; clone size: NA; J gene: TRBJ1-2; V gene: TRBV18
CDR3 protein: CSAADIGYGYTF; clone size: NA; J gene: TRBJ1-2; V gene: TRBV29-1
CDR3 protein: CAWSVTVYGYTF; clone size: NA; J gene: TRBJ1-2; V gene: TRBV30
CDR3 protein: CASTDRGQGDTQYF; clone size: NA; J gene: TRBJ2-3; V gene: TRBV5-1
CDR3 protein: CASSPTGAGYTF; clone size: NA; J gene: TRBJ1-2; V gene: TRBV12-3/TRBV12-4
CDR3 protein: CASSYSRAASNSPLHF; clone size: NA; J gene: TRBJ1-6; V gene: TRBV6-5